Following are 32 T cell receptor beta chains from one sample sequenced in a study of blood T cell repertoires in COVID-19. Sequenced by immunoSEQ multiplex PCR; TCRdb stores in-frame clones only, minus some. This sample has 160,000 or so clones, with more than 70% found just once. Material for sequencing was PBMCs or T cells enriched from blood (not recorded which). The receptors here all came from a man between 60 and 75 years old who had recovered from COVID-19.

The CDR3 DNA follows: TGCGCCAGCAGCGGCCAGGGGGCCAGGGCTGAAGCTTTCTTT. Its protein is CASSGQGARAEAFF. The V call is TRBV5-1, the J call TRBJ1-1, with 8 bases fitting TRBD1. Per germline, CDR1 SGHRS and CDR2 YFSETQ. The V segment lost 4 bases and the J segment 6 bases; nucleotides outside the gene matches: 8. The CDR3 length is 14 residues.

The chain employs TRBV11-2 and TRBJ1-6; D is unclear. V lost 0 bases, J lost 2 bases, and 8 bases lay in between. The CDR3 covers 16 residues. CDR1 SGHAT and CDR2 FQNNGV come from the germline V gene. CDR3 DNA sequence: TGTGCCAGCAGCTTAGACACCGGGGCCTATAATTCACCCCTCCACTTT. It specifies CASSLDTGAYNSPLHF.

V and J are TRBV5-4 and TRBJ2-1; a weak D match, TRBD1 (6 bases). Germline-derived CDR1 and CDR2 are SGHNT and YYREEE (reference sequence). The CDR3 has 14 amino acids. The V end was cut by 0 bases, the J end by 4 bases, with 8 bases between. The CDR3 sequence: CASSLVRGYNEQFF. The CDR3 DNA is TGTGCCAGCAGCTTGGTCAGGGGTTACAATGAGCAGTTCTTC. The whole variable domain, remainder taken from reference TRBV5-4 and TRBJ2-1, is ETGVTQSPTHLIKTRGQQVTLRCSSQSGHNTVSWYQQALGQGPQFIFQYYREEENGRGNFPPRFSGLQFPNYSSELNVNALELDDSALYLCASSLVRGYNEQFFGPGTRLTVL.

The CDR3 spells CASSLTSGRGNEQFF. The CDR3 DNA follows: TGCGCCAGCAGCTTAACTAGCGGGAGAGGCAATGAGCAGTTCTTC. This chain uses TRBV5-1 with TRBJ2-1, with 11 bases that match TRBD2. V lost 2 bases and J lost 6; bases outside the gene matches: 4. The V gene's germline CDR1 is SGHRS and CDR2 YFSETQ. The CDR3 is made up of 15 amino acids.

The chain employs TRBV7-6 and TRBJ2-1; TRBD2 matches at 8 bases. The germline gives CDR1 SGHVS, CDR2 FNYEAQ. Trimming took 11 bases from V and 8 from J; bases not matched to a gene: 17. This CDR3 region has 15 residues. The CDR3 protein is CASSLGLGVGDEQFF. The CDR3 DNA sequence: TGTGCCTCTAGTTTGGGACTAGGAGTCGGAGATGAGCAGTTCTTC.

The chain has TRBV6-5 and TRBJ1-3, with TRBD1 as a possible D gene (5 bases). This CDR3 contains 13 residues. The germline V gene encodes CDR1 MNHEY and CDR2 SVGAGI. The ends were cut back, 8 bases at V and 5 bases at J, with 13 bases in the middle. CDR3 nucleotide sequence: TGTGCCAGCGGGGCAGGGAATAGAAACACCATATATTTT. Its protein is CASGAGNRNTIYF.

The rearrangement links TRBV10-3 to TRBJ2-3, with D possibly TRBD2 on 6 matching bases. The CDR3 is 14 amino acids. Trimming stripped 9 bases from V and 0 bases from J, with 13 bases between. Per the germline V gene, CDR1 is ENHRY and CDR2 is SYGVKD. The chain's CDR3 is CAIAWAGSTDTQYF. The CDR3 nucleotides read TGTGCCATAGCTTGGGCGGGAAGCACAGATACGCAGTATTTT.

This clone was detected once. This rearrangement joins TRBV3-1 (or the pseudogene TRBV3-2) to TRBJ1-6, with D perhaps TRBD1 (5 bases). Germline-derived CDR1 and CDR2 are LGHDT and YNNKEL (reference sequence). The CDR3 is 15 residues long. The V gene lost 0 bases and the J gene lost 8 bases, with 11 bases spanning the gap. The CDR3 nucleotides read TGTGCCAGCAGCCAAGATCCAGGGATGGATTCACCCCTCCACTTT. This encodes CASSQDPGMDSPLHF.

The genes are TRBV11-3 and TRBJ2-1; 8 nucleotides agree with TRBD1. V lost 0 bases and J lost 6; bases outside the gene matches: 7. CDR1 SGHNT and CDR2 YENEEA come from the germline V gene. This CDR3 region has 16 residues. CDR3 amino acids: CASSLEEQGAGNEQFF. The DNA of the CDR3 is TGTGCCAGCAGCTTAGAGGAGCAGGGGGCGGGCAATGAGCAGTTCTTC.

The rearrangement links TRBV19 to TRBJ1-2; 7 bases are shared with TRBD1. This CDR3 has 11 amino acids. After removal of 8 bases from V and 7 bases from J, the junction contained 4 bases not matched to a gene. Germline V gene lookup returns CDR1 LNHDA and CDR2 SQIVND (reference sequence). The DNA for the CDR3 is TGTGCCAGTCGAGGGGGCAGTGGCTACACCTTC. Translated: CASRGGSGYTF.

This sequence joins TRBV28 and TRBJ1-4; D not certain. The V gene's germline CDR1 is MDHEN and CDR2 SYDVKM. This CDR3 contains 13 residues. Trimming pared 0 bases from V and 13 bases from J, leaving 12 bases between. The CDR3 region has the DNA TGTGCCAGCAGTTTATGGGCAGTGGCGGGACTGTTTTTT. Its protein is CASSLWAVAGLFF.

The CDR3 loop is CASSEYTTDRRKQETQYF. In DNA, the CDR3 is TGTGCCAGCAGTGAATATACGACAGACAGAAGAAAACAAGAGACCCAGTACTTC. The chain joins TRBV25-1 to TRBJ2-5; the D gene is possibly TRBD1 (5 bases). V shed 0 bases and J shed 2 bases, with 19 bases lying between them. The CDR3 is 18 amino acids. CDR1 and CDR2 (germline): MGHDK, SYGVNS.

This rearrangement joins TRBV6-5 to TRBJ2-5; maybe TRBD2 (5 bases). Looked up from germline, CDR1 is MNHEY and CDR2 is SVGAGI. CDR3 length equals 13 residues. Trimming took off 5 bases at V and 1 base at J, with 8 bases between the two ends. The CDR3 loop is CASSNRGQETQYF. As DNA, the CDR3 is TGTGCCAGCAGTAACCGGGGCCAAGAGACCCAGTACTTC.

This clone was recorded a few times. The genes are TRBV27 and TRBJ1-2; D gene unclear. The CDR3 loop spans 13 amino acids. V dropped 5 bases and J dropped 1 base, with 8 bases sitting between them. From germline, CDR1 is MNHEY and CDR2 SMNVEV (reference sequence). CDR3 sequence (DNA): TGTGCCAGCAGTATCGGGATTAACTATGGCTACACCTTC. It translates to CASSIGINYGYTF.

J is TRBJ1-5 and V is TRBV7-2; no firm D call. CDR3 length: 16 residues. With 1 base removed from V and 2 bases from J, the gap between germline ends came to 12 bases. Germline loops: CDR1 SGHTA, CDR2 FQGNSA. This CDR3 reads CASSLGTGSGNQPQHF. The CDR3, as DNA: TGTGCCAGCAGCTTAGGCACGGGATCGGGCAATCAGCCCCAGCATTTT.

J is TRBJ2-3 and V is TRBV7-3, with D tentatively TRBD1 (5 bases). The V end was cut by 5 bases, the J end by 1 base, with 16 bases between. The CDR3 contains 16 residues. CDR1 is SGHTA and CDR2 is FQGTGA in the germline V gene. The DNA of the CDR3 is TGTGCCAGCAGCCCCTCTCTTCGCAGGGGCACAGATACGCAGTATTTT. Protein: CASSPSLRRGTDTQYF.

This chain joins TRBV28 and TRBJ2-3; no firm D call. Trimming removed 3 bases at V and 2 bases at J, with 15 bases between. Per germline, CDR1 MDHEN and CDR2 SYDVKM. The CDR3 totals 16 residues. DNA of the CDR3: TGTGCCAGCAGTTTGATACTTACCCGCCTCACAGATACGCAGTATTTT. Protein: CASSLILTRLTDTQYF. The whole variable domain, filled in from reference TRBV28 and TRBJ2-3, reads DVKVTQSSRYLVKRTGEKVFLECVQDMDHENMFWYRQDPGLGLRLIYFSYDVKMKEKGDIPEGYSVSREKKERFSLILESASTNQTSMYLCASSLILTRLTDTQYFGPGTRLTVL.

The chain carries TRBV10-3 and TRBJ1-2, with D unresolved. The CDR3 runs 13 residues. Trimming shortened V by 2 bases and J by 2 bases, and 6 bases separated the two germline ends. Germline CDR1 is ENHRY and CDR2 is SYGVKD. For the CDR3, the DNA is TGTGCCATCAGTGAGGGGAGGAACTATGGCTACACCTTC. Protein: CAISEGRNYGYTF.

The chain recombines TRBV29-1 with TRBJ1-1; 10 bases are a match to TRBD1. Trimming cost V 6 bases and J 4 bases; bases outside gene matches: 8. Germline CDR1 reads SQVTM; CDR2 reads ANQGSEA. The CDR3 extends over 14 amino acids. In nucleotides, the CDR3 is TGCAGCGTGTACTCCGGGACAGGGGCCACTGAAGCTTTCTTT. Translated, it gives CSVYSGTGATEAFF.

The chain uses TRBV6-5 and TRBJ2-3; the match to TRBD2 covers 7 bases. CDR3 length: 16 amino acids. Germline CDR1 is MNHEY and CDR2 is SVGAGI. The V and J ends lost 4 bases and 2 bases, in that order; junction bases with no gene match: 9. The CDR3, as DNA: TGTGCCAGCAGTTCCCCCAGCGGGGAAACCACAGATACGCAGTATTTT. This gives the protein CASSSPSGETTDTQYF.

This rearrangement joins TRBV5-1 to TRBJ2-7; the match to TRBD1 covers 8 bases. V lost 4 bases and J lost 3; bases outside the gene matches: 3. Germline CDR1 and CDR2: SGHRS and YFSETQ. The CDR3 runs 13 residues. For the CDR3, the DNA is TGCGCCAGCAGCCAGGGGGCAGGCTACGAGCAGTACTTC. Translated: CASSQGAGYEQYF.

V is TRBV3-1 (or the pseudogene TRBV3-2) and J is TRBJ2-3; TRBD1 aligns across 10 bases. Unmatched junction bases numbered 3, after V lost 1 base and J lost 5 bases. The CDR3 has 15 amino acids. Germline V gene data show CDR1 as LGHDT and CDR2 as YNNKEL (reference sequence). CDR3 sequence reads: CASSQVGQGVDTQYF. CDR3 coding DNA: TGTGCCAGCAGCCAAGTTGGACAGGGGGTAGATACGCAGTATTTT.

Note on this clone: Germline is not matched at one junction end, which may reflect a read error. The V and J genes are TRBV18 and TRBJ2-1, with 9 bases aligning to TRBD1. Germline V gene data show CDR1 as KGHSH and CDR2 as LQKENI. CDR3 size: 16 residues. CDR3 in amino acids: CASSPQQGASGNEQFF. DNA of the CDR3: TGTGCCAGCTCGCCACAACAGGGGGCTTCGGGCAATGAGCAGTTCTTC.

V and J are TRBV7-2 and TRBJ2-7; no definite D call. Germline assignment: CDR1 SGHTA and CDR2 FQGNSA. V was cut by 0 bases and J by 3 bases, with 6 bases left in between. The CDR3 is made up of 13 amino acids. The CDR3 reads CASSLAQNYEQYF. Written as DNA, the CDR3 is TGTGCCAGCAGCTTAGCTCAGAACTACGAGCAGTACTTC.

This clone has more than one count but fewer than ten. The chain employs TRBV11-2 and TRBJ1-4; possibly TRBD1 for D (5 bases). From germline, CDR1 is SGHAT and CDR2 FQNNGV. This CDR3 comprises 14 residues. With 5 bases removed from V and 4 bases from J, the gap between germline ends came to 11 bases. CDR3 sequence: CASSTYRYNEKLFF. In DNA form, the CDR3 reads TGTGCCAGCAGCACGTACAGGTATAATGAAAAACTGTTTTTT.

The chain combines TRBV28 with TRBJ2-7, with 10 bases fitting TRBD1. V shed 3 bases and J 6 bases; nucleotides not matched to a gene: 8. There are 15 residues in the CDR3. In germline, CDR1 is MDHEN, CDR2 SYDVKM. The chain's CDR3 is CASSLTGGSSAEQYF. The DNA of the CDR3 is TGTGCCAGCAGTTTGACAGGGGGCTCCTCTGCCGAGCAGTACTTC.

The chain joins TRBV9 to TRBJ2-3, with TRBD1 as a possible D gene (6 bases). CDR1 and CDR2 from the germline V gene are SGDLS and YYNGEE. Trimming took 5 bases from V and 2 from J, leaving 15 bases between them. The length of the CDR3 is 15 residues. The chain's CDR3 is CASSVTQGYTDTQYF. In DNA, the CDR3 is TGTGCCAGCAGTGTAACACAGGGCTACACAGATACGCAGTATTTT.

The chain carries TRBV5-6 and TRBJ1-1; 8 positions match TRBD1. Germline lookup yields CDR1 SGHDT and CDR2 YYEEEE. V dropped 1 base and J dropped 5; count of bases not matched to a gene: 1. This CDR3 is built from 13 residues. CDR3 residues: CASSLTGGTEAFF. CDR3 nucleotides: TGTGCCAGCAGCTTGACAGGGGGTACTGAAGCTTTCTTT. The complete variable domain, with remaining parts taken from reference TRBV5-6 and TRBJ1-1, reads DAGVTQSPTHLIKTRGQQVTLRCSPKSGHDTVSWYQQALGQGPQFIFQYYEEEERQRGNFPDRFSGHQFPNYSSELNVNALLLGDSALYLCASSLTGGTEAFFGQGTRLTVV.

The rearrangement links TRBV19 to TRBJ2-7; a weak D match, TRBD1 (5 bases). Deletions cut 7 bases from V and 2 bases from J, with 6 bases between. Germline CDR1 and CDR2: LNHDA and SQIVND (reference sequence). The CDR3 sequence is 11 residues long. CDR3 sequence (DNA): TGTGCCAGTAAAGGGGCCTACGAGCAGTACTTC. Its protein is CASKGAYEQYF.

V and J are TRBV5-1 and TRBJ2-3; TRBD1 might be the D (6 bases). Germline V gene lookup returns CDR1 SGHRS and CDR2 YFSETQ. CDR3 length: 15 residues. V was shortened by 4 bases and J by 3 bases, with 15 bases between the two germline ends. CDR3: CASSRGQWGTDTQYF. Written as DNA, the CDR3 is TGCGCCAGCAGCCGCGGACAGTGGGGGACAGATACGCAGTATTTT.

The chain couples TRBV18 to TRBJ2-3; tentative D call: TRBD1 (5 bases). Germline loops: CDR1 KGHSH, CDR2 LQKENI. The CDR3 is 13 residues long. V was clipped by 1 base and J by 6 bases, with 8 bases between them. CDR3 in DNA: TGTGCCAGCTCACCACAGGGGTCGGATACGCAGTATTTT. This gives the protein CASSPQGSDTQYF. Full variable domain (rest looked up from reference TRBV18 and TRBJ2-3): NAGVMQNPRHLVRRRGQEARLRCSPMKGHSHVYWYRQLPEEGLKFMVYLQKENIIDESGMPKERFSAEFPKEGPSILRIQQVVRGDSAAYFCASSPQGSDTQYFGPGTRLTVL.

This clone was recorded only once. This chain joins TRBV28 and TRBJ1-3; TRBD1 agrees at 7 bases. Trimming removed 6 bases from V and 4 bases from J; junction bases left unmatched: 3. This CDR3 spans 13 amino acids. CDR1 and CDR2 from the germline V gene are MDHEN and SYDVKM. The DNA for the CDR3 is TGTGCCAGCAGGCCGACAGGGGGAAACACCATATATTTT. This gives the protein CASRPTGGNTIYF.